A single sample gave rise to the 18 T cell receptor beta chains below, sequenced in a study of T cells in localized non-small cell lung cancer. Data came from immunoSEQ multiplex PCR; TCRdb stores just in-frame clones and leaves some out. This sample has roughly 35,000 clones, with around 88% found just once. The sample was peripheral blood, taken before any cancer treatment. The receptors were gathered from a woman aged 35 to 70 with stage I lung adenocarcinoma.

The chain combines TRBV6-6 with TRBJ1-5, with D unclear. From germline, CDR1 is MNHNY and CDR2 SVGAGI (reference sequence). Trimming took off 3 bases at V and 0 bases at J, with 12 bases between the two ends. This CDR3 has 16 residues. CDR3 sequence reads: CASSYEGGYSNQPQHF. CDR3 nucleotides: TGTGCCAGCAGTTATGAGGGTGGCTATAGCAATCAGCCCCAGCATTTT.

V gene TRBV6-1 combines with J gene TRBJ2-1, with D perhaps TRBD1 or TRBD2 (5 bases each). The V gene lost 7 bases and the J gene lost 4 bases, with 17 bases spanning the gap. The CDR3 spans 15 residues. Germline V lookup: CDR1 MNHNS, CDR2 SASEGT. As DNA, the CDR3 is TGTGCCAGCACTCCCGGGGACCAGCCTTACAATGAGCAGTTCTTC. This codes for CASTPGDQPYNEQFF.

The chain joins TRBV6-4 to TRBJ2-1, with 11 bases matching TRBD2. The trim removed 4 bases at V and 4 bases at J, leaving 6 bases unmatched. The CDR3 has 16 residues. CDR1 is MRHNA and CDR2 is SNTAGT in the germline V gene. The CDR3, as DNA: TGTGCCAGCAGTGGCCGGGGGACTAGCGGTTACAATGAGCAGTTCTTC. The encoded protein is CASSGRGTSGYNEQFF.

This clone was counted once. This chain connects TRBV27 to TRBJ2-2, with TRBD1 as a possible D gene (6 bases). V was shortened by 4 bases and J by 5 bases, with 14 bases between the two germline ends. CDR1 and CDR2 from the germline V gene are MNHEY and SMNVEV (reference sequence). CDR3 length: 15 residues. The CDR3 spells CASSSQGRWTGELFF. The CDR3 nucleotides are TGTGCCAGCAGTTCCCAGGGGCGGTGGACCGGGGAGCTGTTTTTT.

CDR3 region: CASSERDRSYEQYF. The CDR3, as DNA: TGTGCCAGCAGTGAAAGGGACAGATCCTACGAGCAGTACTTC. V gene TRBV25-1 combines with J gene TRBJ2-7, with TRBD1 matching 7 bases. J lost 1 base, V lost 2 bases, and 2 bases had no gene match. Germline CDR1 and CDR2: MGHDK and SYGVNS. The CDR3 is made up of 14 amino acids.

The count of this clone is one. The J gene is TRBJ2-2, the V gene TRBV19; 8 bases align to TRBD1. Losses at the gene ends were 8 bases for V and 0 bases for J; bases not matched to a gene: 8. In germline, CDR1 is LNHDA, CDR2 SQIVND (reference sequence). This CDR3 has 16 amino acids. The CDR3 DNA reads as TGTGCCAGTGGCATCGGACAGGGTACGAACACCGGGGAGCTGTTTTTT. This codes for CASGIGQGTNTGELFF.

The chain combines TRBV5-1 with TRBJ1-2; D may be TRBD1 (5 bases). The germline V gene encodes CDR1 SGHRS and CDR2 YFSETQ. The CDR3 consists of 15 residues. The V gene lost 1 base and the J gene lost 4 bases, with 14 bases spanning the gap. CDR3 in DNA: TGCGCCAGCAGCTTGCAAGGGCGGGGGGTCTATGGCTACACCTTC. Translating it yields CASSLQGRGVYGYTF.

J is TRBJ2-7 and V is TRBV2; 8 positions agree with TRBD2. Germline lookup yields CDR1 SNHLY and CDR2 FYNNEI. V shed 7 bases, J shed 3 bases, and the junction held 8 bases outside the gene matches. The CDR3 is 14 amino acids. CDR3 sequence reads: CASKIGTSNYEQYF. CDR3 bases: TGTGCCAGCAAGATTGGGACTAGTAACTACGAGCAGTACTTC.

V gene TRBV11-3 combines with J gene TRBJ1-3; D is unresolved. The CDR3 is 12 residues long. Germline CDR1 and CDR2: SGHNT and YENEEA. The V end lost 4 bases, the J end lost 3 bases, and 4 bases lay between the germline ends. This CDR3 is CASSSGGNTIYF. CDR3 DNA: TGTGCCAGCAGCTCCGGTGGAAACACCATATATTTT.

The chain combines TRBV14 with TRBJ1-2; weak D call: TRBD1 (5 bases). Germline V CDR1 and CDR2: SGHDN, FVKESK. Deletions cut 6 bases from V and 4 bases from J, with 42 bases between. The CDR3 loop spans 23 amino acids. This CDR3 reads CASSHPSRPGDGPGPGPFYGYTF. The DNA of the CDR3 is TGTGCCAGCAGTCATCCCTCGAGGCCCGGGGACGGCCCCGGCCCGGGGCCCTTCTATGGCTACACCTTC.

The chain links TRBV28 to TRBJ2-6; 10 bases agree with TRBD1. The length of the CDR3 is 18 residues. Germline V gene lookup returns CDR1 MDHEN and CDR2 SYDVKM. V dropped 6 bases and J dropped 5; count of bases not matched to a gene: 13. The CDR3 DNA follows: TGTGCCAGCAGACAAGTAGGGACAGGGGCTACTCGGGCCAACGTCCTGACTTTC. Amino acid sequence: CASRQVGTGATRANVLTF.

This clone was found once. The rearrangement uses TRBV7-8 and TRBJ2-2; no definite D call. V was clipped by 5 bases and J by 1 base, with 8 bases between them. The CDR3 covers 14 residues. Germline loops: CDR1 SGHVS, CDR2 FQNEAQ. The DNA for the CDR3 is TGTGCCAGCAGCCCCAGGTGGAACACCGGGGAGCTGTTTTTT. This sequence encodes CASSPRWNTGELFF.

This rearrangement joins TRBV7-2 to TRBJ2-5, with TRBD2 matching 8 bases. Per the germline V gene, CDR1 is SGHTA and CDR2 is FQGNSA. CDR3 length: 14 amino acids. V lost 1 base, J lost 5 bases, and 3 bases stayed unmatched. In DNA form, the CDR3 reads TGTGCCAGCAGCTTAGGTCCGGGGGGGGAGACCCAGTACTTC. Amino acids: CASSLGPGGETQYF.

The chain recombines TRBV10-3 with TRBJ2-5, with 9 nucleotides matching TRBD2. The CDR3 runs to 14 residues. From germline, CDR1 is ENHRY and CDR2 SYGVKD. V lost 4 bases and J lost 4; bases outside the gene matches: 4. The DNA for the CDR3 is TGTGCCATCAGTGGCGGGGGGGCCCGAGAGACCCAGTACTTC. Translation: CAISGGGARETQYF.

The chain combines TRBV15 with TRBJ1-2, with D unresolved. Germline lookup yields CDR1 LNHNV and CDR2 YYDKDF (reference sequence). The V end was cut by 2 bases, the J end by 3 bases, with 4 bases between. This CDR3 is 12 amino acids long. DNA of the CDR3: TGTGCCACCAGCAGACAGGACTATGGCTACACCTTC. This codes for CATSRQDYGYTF.

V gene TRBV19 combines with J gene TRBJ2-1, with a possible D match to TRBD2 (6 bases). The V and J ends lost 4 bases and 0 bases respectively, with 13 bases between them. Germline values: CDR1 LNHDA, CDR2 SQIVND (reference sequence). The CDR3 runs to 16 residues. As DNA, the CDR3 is TGTGCCAGTAGTAGGCCCGCGGGACCCTCCTACAATGAGCAGTTCTTC. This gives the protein CASSRPAGPSYNEQFF.

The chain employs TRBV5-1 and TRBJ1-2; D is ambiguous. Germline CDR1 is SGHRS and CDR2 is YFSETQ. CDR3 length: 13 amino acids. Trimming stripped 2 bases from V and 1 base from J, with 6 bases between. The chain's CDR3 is CASSLEVNYGYTF. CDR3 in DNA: TGCGCCAGCAGCTTAGAAGTTAACTATGGCTACACCTTC.

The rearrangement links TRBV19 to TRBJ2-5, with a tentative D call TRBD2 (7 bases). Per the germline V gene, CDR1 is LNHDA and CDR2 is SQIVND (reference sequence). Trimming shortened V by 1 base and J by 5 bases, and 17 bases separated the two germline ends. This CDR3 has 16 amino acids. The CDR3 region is CASSIGFGGAAETQYF. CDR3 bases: TGTGCCAGTAGTATAGGTTTTGGGGGGGCCGCGGAGACCCAGTACTTC. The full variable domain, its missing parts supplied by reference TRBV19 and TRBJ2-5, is DGGITQSPKYLFRKEGQNVTLSCEQNLNHDAMYWYRQDPGQGLRLIYYSQIVNDFQKGDIAEGYSVSREKKESFPLTVTSAQKNPTAFYLCASSIGFGGAAETQYFGPGTRLLVL.